These 9 T cell receptor beta chains originate from one sample sequenced in a study of shared clonotypes between healthy human individuals. Sequenced by immunoSEQ multiplex PCR; TCRdb stores in-frame clones only, minus some. Of over 2 million clones listed, under 95% were seen once; the top ten hold 0.37%. The source material was naive CD4+ T cells from PBMCs. Subset in this sample: CD45RA+ positively selected. These receptors all stem from a man between 18 and 29 years old in good health. Some clones in this sample may be carry-over from other donors' samples.

The chain links TRBV7-9 to TRBJ2-7; possibly TRBD1 for D (6 bases). The germline V and J ends were trimmed by 3 bases and 1 base, with 10 bases remaining between them. This CDR3 comprises 14 residues. Germline V gives CDR1 SEHNR, CDR2 FQNEAQ (reference sequence). DNA for the CDR3: TGTGCCAGCAGCTTGGACAGCCCATCCTACGAGCAGTACTTC. It translates to CASSLDSPSYEQYF.

Concerning this clone: No conserved phenylalanine or tryptophan is present at the end of the CDR3, so a read error is the likely explanation. Because the CDR3's place on the DNA is in doubt, the DNA is left out and the CDR3 is given as listed by TCRdb. This chain connects TRBV7-8 to TRBJ2-7; the D call of TRBD1 is as the table states it, not checked on the DNA. CDR1 and CDR2 (germline): SGHVS, FQNEAQ. The CDR3 length equals 14 residues, ends included. The CDR3 here is CASSLVRDKIPFSI.

The rearrangement joins TRBV6-1 to TRBJ2-7; possibly TRBD1 or TRBD2 for D (5 bases each). CDR1 MNHNS and CDR2 SASEGT come from the germline V gene. Deletions cut 4 bases from V and 6 bases from J, with 22 bases between. CDR3 length: 16 amino acids. This CDR3 is CASSASGMGRSLEQYF. The CDR3 DNA follows: TGTGCCAGCAGTGCATCAGGGATGGGACGCTCTCTCGAGCAGTACTTC.

The rearrangement links TRBV19 to TRBJ2-7; 8 nucleotides line up with TRBD2. The V and J ends lost 3 bases and 6 bases, in that order; junction bases with no gene match: 7. The CDR3 covers 14 residues. Germline loops: CDR1 LNHDA, CDR2 SQIVND (reference sequence). CDR3 DNA sequence: TGTGCCAGTAGTATTGCTAGCGGGCGGAGCGAGCAGTACTTC. Protein sequence: CASSIASGRSEQYF.

This chain connects TRBV9 to TRBJ2-5; TRBD2 aligns across 8 bases. V trimming: 0 bases; J trimming: 5 bases; junction bases outside the gene matches: 9. From germline, CDR1 is SGDLS and CDR2 YYNGEE. The CDR3 is 16 residues long. The CDR3 sequence: CASSVEGLGPRETQYF. As DNA, the CDR3 is TGTGCCAGCAGCGTAGAGGGACTAGGACCGCGGGAGACCCAGTACTTC.

The chain employs TRBV28 and TRBJ2-7; 11 nucleotides agree with TRBD2. Germline values: CDR1 MDHEN, CDR2 SYDVKM. The CDR3 consists of 15 residues. V shed 6 bases and J 4 bases; nucleotides not matched to a gene: 8. The CDR3 DNA reads as TGTGCCAGCAGCGTTACTAGCGGGGGTTTTTACGAGCAGTACTTC. The encoded protein is CASSVTSGGFYEQYF.

The rearrangement joins TRBV28 to TRBJ1-2, with 7 bases identical to TRBD1. Germline assignment: CDR1 MDHEN and CDR2 SYDVKM. The CDR3 is 14 amino acids. J lost 9 bases, V lost 5 bases, and 12 bases had no gene match. CDR3 loop: CASSPSVDRTSYTF. The CDR3 nucleotides are TGTGCCAGCAGTCCAAGTGTGGACAGGACGAGCTACACCTTC.

DNA for the CDR3: TGTGCCAGCAGCCCGGTAGTGGGGCCACCTCAAGAGACCCAGTACTTC. It codes for CASSPVVGPPQETQYF. The chain couples TRBV4-2 to TRBJ2-5, with a tentative D call TRBD1 (5 bases). The germline V and J ends were trimmed by 4 bases and 2 bases, with 17 bases remaining between them. In germline, CDR1 is LGHNA, CDR2 YNFKEQ. The length of the CDR3 is 16 residues.

This chain links TRBV7-3 with TRBJ2-1; 7 bases agree with TRBD2. Germline V CDR1 and CDR2: SGHTA, FQGTGA. The CDR3 length is 16 residues. The trim removed 5 bases at V and 0 bases at J, leaving 7 bases unmatched. The chain's CDR3 is CASSPGGGSSYNEQFF. The CDR3, as DNA: TGTGCCAGCAGCCCAGGCGGCGGGAGCTCCTACAATGAGCAGTTCTTC.